These 23 T cell receptor beta chains share one sample of origin, sequenced in a study of technical replicates of blood from four donors. Some clones are missing from TCRdb's copy, which holds only in-frame ones; the method was immunoSEQ multiplex PCR. The profile shows about 62,000 clones, roughly 98% of them singletons. Sequenced: T cells isolated from PBMCs. These receptors were collected from a human donor in good health.

The chain is built from TRBV4-1 and TRBJ1-5; unclear D gene. Deletions cut 1 base from V and 0 bases from J, with 7 bases between. CDR1 is MGHRA, CDR2 YSYEKL, per germline. This CDR3 region has 15 residues. The CDR3 is CASSQGPNSNQPQHF. CDR3 coding DNA: TGCGCCAGCAGCCAAGGGCCAAATAGCAATCAGCCCCAGCATTTT.

This rearrangement joins TRBV5-1 to TRBJ2-2; a weak D match, TRBD2 (5 bases). Germline CDR1 and CDR2: SGHRS and YFSETQ. Trimming removed 1 base from V and 4 bases from J, with 17 bases in between. The CDR3 extends over 17 amino acids. The CDR3 spells CASSLKGGVRGTGELFF. DNA for the CDR3: TGCGCCAGCAGCTTGAAGGGTGGGGTCCGGGGCACCGGGGAGCTGTTTTTT.

In nucleotides, the CDR3 is TGCGCCAGCCACAGGGTAATCAGCGAGCAGTACTTC. As protein: CASHRVISEQYF. The chain has TRBV5-1 and TRBJ2-7; tentative D call: TRBD1 (6 bases). Germline loops: CDR1 SGHRS, CDR2 YFSETQ. CDR3 length: 12 amino acids. V was shortened by 7 bases and J by 6 bases, with 14 bases between the two germline ends.

The chain recombines TRBV10-2 with TRBJ1-4, with 7 bases that match TRBD1. V lost 6 bases, J lost 2 bases, and 12 bases stayed unmatched. CDR1 is WSHSY, CDR2 SAAADI, per germline. CDR3 length: 17 amino acids. The CDR3 DNA reads as TGCGCCAGCAGCGTGACAGGGAGTTCGGCGACTAATGAAAAACTGTTTTTT. Translated: CASSVTGSSATNEKLFF.

This chain joins TRBV5-1 and TRBJ2-3; maybe TRBD2 (6 bases). Germline-derived CDR1 and CDR2 are SGHRS and YFSETQ. The CDR3 extends over 16 amino acids. The V end was cut by 2 bases, the J end by 4 bases, with 17 bases between. The CDR3 loop reads CASSLFLGGSADTQYF. In DNA form, the CDR3 reads TGCGCCAGCAGCTTATTCCTGGGGGGTAGCGCAGATACGCAGTATTTT.

The J gene is TRBJ2-2, the V gene TRBV27; 13 bases line up with TRBD2. V shed 6 bases and J 7 bases; nucleotides not matched to a gene: 11. CDR3 length equals 17 residues. Germline V CDR1 and CDR2: MNHEY, SMNVEV (reference sequence). The CDR3 DNA is TGTGCCAGCAGGCAGAGAACTAGCGGGAGGGCGGGCGGGGAGCTGTTTTTT. Translation gives CASRQRTSGRAGGELFF.

This clone occurred once. This chain links TRBV27 with TRBJ2-1, with D unresolved. The germline CDR1 and CDR2 sequences are MNHEY and SMNVEV (reference sequence). The V end was cut by 2 bases, the J end by 8 bases, with 4 bases between. The CDR3 contains 11 residues. CDR3 DNA: TGTGCCAGCAGTTTAGGCTATGAGCAGTTCTTC. It codes for CASSLGYEQFF.

The chain joins TRBV5-4 to TRBJ1-5, with 9 bases fitting TRBD1. The ends lost 3 bases at V and 4 bases at J; junction bases unmatched: 2. CDR1 and CDR2 from the germline V gene are SGHNT and YYREEE (reference sequence). The CDR3 has 14 residues. The CDR3 coding sequence is TGTGCCAGCAGCTATGGGACAGGGAATCAGCCCCAGCATTTT. This gives the protein CASSYGTGNQPQHF.

This sequence joins TRBV2 and TRBJ2-3, with D possibly TRBD2 on 7 matching bases. In germline, CDR1 is SNHLY, CDR2 FYNNEI. V lost 7 bases and J 4 bases, leaving 12 bases between the germline ends. The CDR3 is 13 residues long. The CDR3 here is CASNGGHADTQYF. The DNA for the CDR3 is TGTGCCAGCAACGGGGGGCACGCAGATACGCAGTATTTT.

V is TRBV29-1 and J is TRBJ1-3; 8 bases align to TRBD1. CDR1 is SQVTM and CDR2 is ANQGSEA in the germline V gene. V lost 4 bases and J lost 8; bases outside the gene matches: 13. The CDR3 covers 15 residues. The CDR3 here is CSVGTPGQGGYTIYF. DNA for the CDR3: TGCAGCGTTGGGACCCCCGGACAGGGAGGATACACCATATATTTT.

V is TRBV7-6 and J is TRBJ2-2, with a weak D call TRBD1 (5 bases). With 1 base removed from V and 5 bases from J, the gap between germline ends came to 17 bases. The CDR3 spans 17 residues. Germline values: CDR1 SGHVS, CDR2 FNYEAQ. In nucleotides, the CDR3 is TGTGCCAGCAGCTTAGAACTCGGCCAGGGAAGTACCGGGGAGCTGTTTTTT. Protein sequence: CASSLELGQGSTGELFF.

The chain uses TRBV29-1 and TRBJ2-3; 7 nucleotides agree with TRBD2. This CDR3 contains 14 residues. Germline-derived CDR1 and CDR2 are SQVTM and ANQGSEA. After removal of 0 bases from V and 4 bases from J, the junction contained 4 bases not matched to a gene. CDR3 coding DNA: TGCAGCGTTGAAGATAGGACTAGAGCAGATACGCAGTATTTT. Amino acids: CSVEDRTRADTQYF.

The V gene is TRBV6-5, the J gene TRBJ1-6; a weak D match, TRBD1 (5 bases). This CDR3 comprises 14 residues. V lost 5 bases and J lost 4, with 9 bases in between. CDR1 and CDR2 (germline): MNHEY, SVGAGI. The CDR3 protein is CASSERQYNSPLHF. The CDR3 DNA follows: TGTGCCAGCAGTGAACGACAGTATAATTCACCCCTCCACTTT.

V is TRBV15 and J is TRBJ2-7; maybe TRBD1 (6 bases). V was trimmed by 0 bases and J by 2 bases, leaving 8 bases between them. The germline V gene has CDR1 LNHNV and CDR2 YYDKDF (reference sequence). This CDR3 contains 14 residues. The CDR3 loop is CATSREYRAYEQYF. The CDR3, as DNA: TGTGCCACCAGCAGAGAATACAGGGCCTACGAGCAGTACTTC.

The chain uses TRBV11-3 and TRBJ1-1, with D possibly TRBD1 on 5 matching bases. This CDR3 region has 11 residues. V gave up 3 bases and J gave up 10 bases, with 9 bases separating them. CDR1 and CDR2 (germline): SGHNT, YENEEA. CDR3 DNA: TGTGCCAGCAGCTTTTTAGGGGCAGCTTTCTTT. The encoded protein is CASSFLGAAFF.

V usage is TRBV14 and J usage is TRBJ1-1; no clear D. This CDR3 has 11 amino acids. The V and J ends lost 4 bases and 11 bases respectively, with 11 bases between them. CDR1 is SGHDN and CDR2 is FVKESK in the germline V gene. DNA of the CDR3: TGTGCCAGCAGCCCAGGCCTTGCCGCTTTCTTT. Amino acid sequence: CASSPGLAAFF.

J is TRBJ1-1 and V is TRBV28; 8 nucleotides match TRBD1. The junction had 10 bases not matched to a gene; V was cut back by 10 bases and J by 0 bases. There are 15 residues in the CDR3. Germline CDR1 and CDR2: MDHEN and SYDVKM. The CDR3 sequence: CATFTGQGLNTEAFF. CDR3 bases: TGTGCCACCTTCACAGGACAGGGATTGAACACTGAAGCTTTCTTT.

V and J are TRBV6-5 and TRBJ1-1, with D perhaps matching TRBD1 (5 bases). Trimming stripped 2 bases from V and 7 bases from J, with 17 bases between. The CDR3 loop spans 15 amino acids. CDR1 and CDR2 (germline): MNHEY, SVGAGI. Written as DNA, the CDR3 is TGTGCCAGCAGTTACCAACCCCACGGAGGGGATGAAGCTTTCTTT. Translated, it gives CASSYQPHGGDEAFF.

V is TRBV5-4 and J is TRBJ2-2; 10 bases are a match to TRBD2. Trimming at V came to 2 bases and at J to 7 bases, leaving 2 bases not matched to a gene. The CDR3 spans 14 residues. The germline CDR1 and CDR2 sequences are SGHNT and YYREEE (reference sequence). CDR3 region: CASSLAGGLGELFF. CDR3 DNA sequence: TGTGCCAGCAGCTTAGCGGGAGGGCTCGGGGAGCTGTTTTTT.

The chain employs TRBV27 and TRBJ1-1; D may be TRBD1 (5 bases). Per the germline V gene, CDR1 is MNHEY and CDR2 is SMNVEV (reference sequence). The CDR3 covers 13 residues. Trimming removed 6 bases at V and 0 bases at J, with 8 bases between. The CDR3 loop is CASSRTMNTEAFF. The CDR3 nucleotides read TGTGCCAGCAGCCGGACAATGAACACTGAAGCTTTCTTT.

The CDR3 coding sequence is TGTGCCTGGATGGGCGGTAGGGGACAGGGGGCTTTAACTTCTAACTATGGCTACACCTTC. Protein product: CAWMGGRGQGALTSNYGYTF. V and J are TRBV30 and TRBJ1-2; 12 positions agree with TRBD1. The CDR3 runs to 20 residues. Germline lookup yields CDR1 GTSNPN and CDR2 SVGIG (reference sequence). Trimming at V came to 4 bases and at J to 0 bases, leaving 18 bases not matched to a gene.

The J gene is TRBJ1-1, the V gene TRBV11-2; maybe TRBD1 (6 bases). The CDR3 loop spans 16 amino acids. Germline CDR1 reads SGHAT; CDR2 reads FQNNGV. V lost 1 base and J 6 bases, leaving 18 bases between the germline ends. DNA of the CDR3: TGTGCCAGCAGCTTAGTCGTGGAGGGGGGGGACTCTGAAGCTTTCTTT. Its translation is CASSLVVEGGDSEAFF.

The CDR3 loop is CASSQLGDTEAFF. CDR3 DNA: TGTGCCAGCAGCCAGCTAGGGGACACTGAAGCTTTCTTT. V is TRBV27 and J is TRBJ1-1; the D gene is possibly TRBD1 (5 bases). Trimming took 6 bases from V and 3 from J, leaving 11 bases between them. Germline CDR1 reads MNHEY; CDR2 reads SMNVEV (reference sequence). This CDR3 comprises 13 residues.